This entry describes one TCR beta chain. Profiling relied on immunoSEQ multiplex PCR, and the TCRdb table lists in-frame clones only, not all of them. The data show roughly 150,000 clones, with around 89% seen just once and 10% to 15% held by the top ten. The entry originates in a study of blood T cell repertoires in COVID-19. Whole-study context: In each case, the material was cDNA or gDNA derived from T cells, B-cell-depleted T cells, or PBMCs.

Germline CDR1 and CDR2: MDHEN and SYDVKM. Trimming took off 5 bases at V and 10 bases at J, with 9 bases between the two ends. CDR3 size: 12 residues. The source is a man aged 18-30 years with COVID-19, enrolled during active disease. This chain links TRBV28 with TRBJ1-6; D unclear. The sequenced sample was peripheral blood. The CDR3 DNA follows: TGTGCCAGCAGTCCCGCAGGCTCACCCCTCCACTTT. This codes for CASSPAGSPLHF.